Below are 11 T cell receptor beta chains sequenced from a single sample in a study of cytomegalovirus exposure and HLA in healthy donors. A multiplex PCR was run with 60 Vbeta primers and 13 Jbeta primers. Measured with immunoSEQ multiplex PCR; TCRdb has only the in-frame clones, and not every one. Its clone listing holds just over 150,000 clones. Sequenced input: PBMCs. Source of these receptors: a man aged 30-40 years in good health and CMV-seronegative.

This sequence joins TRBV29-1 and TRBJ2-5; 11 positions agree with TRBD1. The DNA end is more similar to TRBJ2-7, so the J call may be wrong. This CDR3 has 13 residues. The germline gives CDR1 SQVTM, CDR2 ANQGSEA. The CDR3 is CSVDGQGASEQYF. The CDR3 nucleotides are TGCAGCGTTGACGGACAGGGGGCGAGCGAGCAGTACTTC.

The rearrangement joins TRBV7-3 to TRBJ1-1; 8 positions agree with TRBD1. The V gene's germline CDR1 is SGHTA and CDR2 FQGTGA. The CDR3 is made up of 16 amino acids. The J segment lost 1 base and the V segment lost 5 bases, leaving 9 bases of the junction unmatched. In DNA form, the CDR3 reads TGTGCCAGCAGCCCCGGACTAGGGACAGGGAACACTGAAGCTTTCTTT. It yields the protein CASSPGLGTGNTEAFF. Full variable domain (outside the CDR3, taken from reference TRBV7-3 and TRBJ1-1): GAGVSQTPSNKVTEKGKYVELRCDPISGHTALYWYRQSLGQGPEFLIYFQGTGAADDSGLPNDRFFAVRPEGSVSTLKIQRTERGDSAVYLCASSPGLGTGNTEAFFGQGTRLTVV.

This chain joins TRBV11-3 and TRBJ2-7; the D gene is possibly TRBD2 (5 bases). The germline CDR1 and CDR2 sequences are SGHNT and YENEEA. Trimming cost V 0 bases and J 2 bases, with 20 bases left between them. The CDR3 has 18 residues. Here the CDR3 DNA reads TGTGCCAGCAGCTTAGATCGGGTTCAAGACGGACTGACCTACGAGCAGTACTTC. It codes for CASSLDRVQDGLTYEQYF.

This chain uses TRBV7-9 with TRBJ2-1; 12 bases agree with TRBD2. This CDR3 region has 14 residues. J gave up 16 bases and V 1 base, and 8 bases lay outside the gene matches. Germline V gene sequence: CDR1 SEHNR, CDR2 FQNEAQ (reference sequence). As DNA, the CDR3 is TGTGCCAGCAGCTTAGAGCTAGCGGGAGGGGTTTTTTTCTTC. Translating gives CASSLELAGGVFFF. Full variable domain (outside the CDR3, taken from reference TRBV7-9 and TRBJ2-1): DTGVSQNPRHKITKRGQNVTFRCDPISEHNRLYWYRQTLGQGPEFLTYFQNEAQLEKSRLLSDRFSAERPKGSFSTLEIQRTEQGDSAMYLCASSLELAGGVFFFGPGTRLTVL.

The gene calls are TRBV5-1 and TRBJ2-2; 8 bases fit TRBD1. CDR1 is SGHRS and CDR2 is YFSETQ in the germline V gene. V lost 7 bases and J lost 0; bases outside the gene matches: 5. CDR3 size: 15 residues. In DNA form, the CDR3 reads TGCGCCAGCGCCTCGACAGGGGCGAACACCGGGGAGCTGTTTTTT. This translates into CASASTGANTGELFF. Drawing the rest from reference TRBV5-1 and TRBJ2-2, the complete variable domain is KAGVTQTPRYLIKTRGQQVTLSCSPISGHRSVSWYQQTPGQGLQFLFEYFSETQRNKGNFPGRFSGRQFSNSRSEMNVSTLELGDSALYLCASASTGANTGELFFGEGSRLTVL.

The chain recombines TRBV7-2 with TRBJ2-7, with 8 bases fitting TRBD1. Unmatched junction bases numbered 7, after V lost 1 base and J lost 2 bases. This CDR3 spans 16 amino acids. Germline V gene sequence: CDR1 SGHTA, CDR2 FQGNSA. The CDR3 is CASSLGTTGVAYEQYF. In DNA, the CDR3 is TGTGCCAGCAGCTTAGGGACGACAGGGGTAGCCTACGAGCAGTACTTC.

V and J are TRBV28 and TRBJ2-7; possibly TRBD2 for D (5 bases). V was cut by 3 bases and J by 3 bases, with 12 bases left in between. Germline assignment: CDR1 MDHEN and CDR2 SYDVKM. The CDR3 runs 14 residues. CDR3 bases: TGTGCCAGCAGTTTGTCCAGCGGAGGCTACGAGCAGTACTTC. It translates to CASSLSSGGYEQYF. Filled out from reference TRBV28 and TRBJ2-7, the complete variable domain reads DVKVTQSSRYLVKRTGEKVFLECVQDMDHENMFWYRQDPGLGLRLIYFSYDVKMKEKGDIPEGYSVSREKKERFSLILESASTNQTSMYLCASSLSSGGYEQYFGPGTRLTVT.

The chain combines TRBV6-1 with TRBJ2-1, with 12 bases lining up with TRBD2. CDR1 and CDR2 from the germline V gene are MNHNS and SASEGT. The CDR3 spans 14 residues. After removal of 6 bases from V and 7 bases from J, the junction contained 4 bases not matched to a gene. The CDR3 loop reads CASSRLAGVNEQFF. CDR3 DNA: TGTGCCAGCAGCCGACTAGCGGGAGTAAATGAGCAGTTCTTC.

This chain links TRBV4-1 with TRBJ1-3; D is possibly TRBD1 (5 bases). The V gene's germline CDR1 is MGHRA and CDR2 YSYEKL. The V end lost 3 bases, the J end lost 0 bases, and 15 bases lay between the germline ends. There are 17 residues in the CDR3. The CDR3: CASSHAGRSLSGNTIYF. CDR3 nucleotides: TGCGCCAGCAGCCACGCGGGACGGAGCCTCTCTGGAAACACCATATATTTT.

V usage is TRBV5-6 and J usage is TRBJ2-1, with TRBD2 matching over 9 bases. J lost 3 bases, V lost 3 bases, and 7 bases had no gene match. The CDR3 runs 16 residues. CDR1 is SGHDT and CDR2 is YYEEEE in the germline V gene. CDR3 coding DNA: TGTGCCAGCAGCTCAACTCTAGCGGGACTCTACAATGAGCAGTTCTTC. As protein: CASSSTLAGLYNEQFF.

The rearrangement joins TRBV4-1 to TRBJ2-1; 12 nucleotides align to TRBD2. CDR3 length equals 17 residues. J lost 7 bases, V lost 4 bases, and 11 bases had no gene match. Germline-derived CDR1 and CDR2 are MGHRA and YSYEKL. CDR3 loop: CASSPSFLLAGGNEQFF. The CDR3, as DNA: TGCGCCAGCAGCCCCTCTTTTCTCCTAGCGGGAGGGAATGAGCAGTTCTTC.